These 5 T cell receptor beta chains originate from one sample sequenced in a study of cytomegalovirus exposure and HLA in healthy donors. Both 60 Vbeta primers and 13 Jbeta primers went into the PCR. The method was immunoSEQ multiplex PCR; TCRdb's version includes in-frame clones alone and lacks a portion of them. Of about 140,000 clones listed, around four fifths are singletons. The specimen sequenced was PBMCs. The receptors were sampled from a female donor in good health and CMV-seronegative.

The chain combines TRBV6-5 with TRBJ1-6; possibly TRBD1 for D (5 bases). The germline V and J ends were trimmed by 10 bases and 0 bases, with 10 bases remaining between them. This CDR3 is built from 14 residues. Germline loops: CDR1 MNHEY, CDR2 SVGAGI. Here the CDR3 reads CATKGNSYNSPLHF. CDR3 DNA: TGTGCCACAAAGGGGAACTCCTATAATTCACCCCTCCACTTT.

The rearrangement links TRBV7-6 to TRBJ2-5, with TRBD2 matching 7 bases. Unmatched junction bases numbered 4, after V lost 2 bases and J lost 4 bases. The CDR3 has 14 amino acids. The germline V gene has CDR1 SGHVS and CDR2 FNYEAQ. CDR3 residues: CASSLTPGGETQYF. DNA of the CDR3: TGTGCCAGCAGCTTAACCCCGGGGGGAGAGACCCAGTACTTC.

V is TRBV5-1 and J is TRBJ1-2; no clear D. Germline V gene sequence: CDR1 SGHRS, CDR2 YFSETQ. Trimming pared 0 bases from V and 5 bases from J, leaving 14 bases between. The CDR3 sequence is 15 residues long. This CDR3 is CASSLDSAGGYGYTF. The CDR3 region has the DNA TGCGCCAGCAGCTTGGATTCGGCAGGAGGGTATGGCTACACCTTC.

This clone is a singleton in its sample. V and J are TRBV14 and TRBJ1-6; 9 bases are shared with TRBD1. In germline, CDR1 is SGHDN, CDR2 FVKESK. CDR3 size: 14 residues. Trimming took 3 bases from V and 6 from J; bases not matched to a gene: 0. The CDR3 is CASSQTGGNSPLHF. The CDR3 nucleotides read TGTGCCAGCAGCCAGACAGGGGGTAATTCACCCCTCCACTTT.

The V gene is TRBV28, the J gene TRBJ2-2; 10 nucleotides agree with TRBD2. J was trimmed by 2 bases and V by 5 bases; bases with no gene match: 5. The CDR3 runs 16 residues. CDR1 and CDR2 from the germline V gene are MDHEN and SYDVKM. This chain's CDR3 is CASSRTSGINTGELFF. Written as DNA, the CDR3 is TGTGCCAGCAGTCGTACTAGCGGGATTAACACCGGGGAGCTGTTTTTT.